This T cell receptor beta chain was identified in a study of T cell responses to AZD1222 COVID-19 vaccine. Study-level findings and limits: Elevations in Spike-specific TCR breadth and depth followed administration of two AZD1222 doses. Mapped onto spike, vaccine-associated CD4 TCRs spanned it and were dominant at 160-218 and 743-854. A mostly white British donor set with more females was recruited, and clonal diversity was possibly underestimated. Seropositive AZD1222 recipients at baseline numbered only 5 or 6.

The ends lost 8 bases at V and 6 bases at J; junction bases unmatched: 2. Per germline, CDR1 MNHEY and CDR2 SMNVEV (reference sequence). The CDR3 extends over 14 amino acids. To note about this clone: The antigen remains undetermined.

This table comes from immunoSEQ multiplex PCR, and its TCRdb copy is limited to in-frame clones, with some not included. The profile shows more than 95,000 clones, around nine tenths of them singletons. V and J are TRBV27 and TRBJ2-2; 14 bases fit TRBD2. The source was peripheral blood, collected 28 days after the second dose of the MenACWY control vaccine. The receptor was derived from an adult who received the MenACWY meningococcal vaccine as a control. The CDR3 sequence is CASRLAGGPGELFF. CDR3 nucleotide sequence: TGTGCCAGCCGACTAGCGGGGGGGCCCGGGGAGCTGTTTTTT.